The entry that follows covers one T cell receptor beta chain sequence. The CDR3 totals 14 residues. Germline V gene data show CDR1 as MNHEY and CDR2 as SMNVEV (reference sequence). V was pared by 4 bases and J by 1 base, with 11 bases between. These data come from a study of cytomegalovirus exposure and HLA in healthy donors. The donors were in the approximately 110-subject validation cohort; that cohort was separate from the approximately 670-subject first cohort. Here immunoSEQ multiplex PCR was the method, and the copy in TCRdb shows in-frame clones only, minus some. The repertoire holds roughly 100,000 clones, approximately 94% seen once, with roughly 0.82% in the top ten.

Material for sequencing was PBMCs. The TCR originated in a young woman in good health and CMV-seronegative. The genes are TRBV27 and TRBJ2-7; possibly TRBD1 for D (6 bases). Here the CDR3 reads CASSYSRGSYEQYF. CDR3 sequence (DNA): TGTGCCAGCAGTTATTCCAGGGGTTCCTACGAGCAGTACTTC.